Described below is a single T cell receptor beta chain sequence and its context. Its cognate antigen is unknown. The data were obtained in a study of shared clonotypes between healthy human individuals. Findings and limits, study-wide: The small donor group covered limited genetic and exposure diversity.

Germline lookup yields CDR1 MGHRA and CDR2 YSYEKL. V lost 4 bases and J lost 0, with 18 bases in between. The length of the CDR3 is 18 residues. Assay used: immunoSEQ multiplex PCR; TCRdb lists only in-frame clones, some missing. This table holds 1.4 million or so clones, approximately 98.5% found once. The sequencing sample was made of naive CD4+ T cells sorted from blood. Described subset: CD45RA+ positively selected. This TCR came from a man under 40 in good health. The chain carries TRBV4-1 and TRBJ1-4, with unresolved D. The CDR3 DNA sequence: TGCGCCAGCAGCCGTCGCATCCCCTCCCTAGCAACTAATGAAAAACTGTTTTTT. Its protein product is CASSRRIPSLATNEKLFF.